Following are 11 T cell receptor beta chains from one sample sequenced in a study of Tregs in tolerant kidney transplant recipients. Here immunoSEQ multiplex PCR was the method, and the copy in TCRdb shows in-frame clones only, minus some. The sample table includes 2,000 or so clones. CFSE-labeled recipient PBMCs were cultured less than 7 days with irradiated graft donor PBMCs, then FACS-sorted. For these receptors, no antigen is known. The specimen was CD4+ T cells from blood cultured with allogeneic cells, collected before the transplant. The receptors were gathered from a human patient who received a combined kidney and bone marrow transplant.

Frequency places this clone as medium-sized (0.01 to 0.1%). Read data end 3 residues before the CDR3 end; the end is taken from the germline J gene. The sample has other DNA sequences that encode this CDR3 too. The chain joins TRBV7-2 to TRBJ2-3; possibly TRBD2 for D (5 bases). Germline lookup yields CDR1 SGHTA and CDR2 FQGNSA. The length of the CDR3 is 13 residues. V gave up 4 bases and J gave up 4 bases, with 9 bases separating them. The sequenced CDR3 bases are TGTGCCAGCAGCTCCGTTAGCGCAGATACG. Translation gives CASSSVSADT. The CDR3 in its entirety is CASSSVSADTQYF.

Turning to this clone: The read comes to an end 3 residues before the CDR3 does, leaving the germline J gene to fill in the end. The chain uses TRBV3-1 (or the pseudogene TRBV3-2) and TRBJ1-2; 8 bases align to TRBD1. The CDR3 runs 14 residues. Germline loops: CDR1 LGHDT, CDR2 YNNKEL (reference sequence). Trimming at V came to 3 bases and at J to 4 bases, leaving 4 bases not matched to a gene. The sequenced part of the CDR3 DNA is TGTGCCAGCAGCCACCTGGACAGGGCCTATGGC. It translates to CASSHLDRAYG. The entire CDR3 protein reads CASSHLDRAYGYTF.

With regard to this clone: Read coverage stops 3 residues before the CDR3 terminus; the germline J gene supplies the remainder. The chain carries TRBV10-2 and TRBJ2-1, with a possible D match to TRBD1 (6 bases). CDR3 size: 13 residues. Germline CDR1 reads WSHSY; CDR2 reads SAAADI. The V and J ends lost 10 bases and 7 bases respectively, with 17 bases between them. The CDR3: CATGRGQQNEQFF. Incomplete CDR3 DNA: TGCGCCACCGGTAGGGGACAACAGAATGAG.

Turning to this clone: The CDR3 is cut off 3 residues early in the read; its end comes from the germline J gene. The chain employs TRBV20-1 and TRBJ1-2, with D hard to call. Germline V lookup: CDR1 DFQATT, CDR2 SNEGSKA (reference sequence). V was shortened by 4 bases and J by 2 bases, with 14 bases between the two germline ends. The CDR3 runs to 14 residues. Incomplete CDR3 DNA: TGCAGTGCTATCCTCGAGACATCAAACTATGGC. It translates to CSAILETSNYG. From start to end, the CDR3 is CSAILETSNYGYTF.

Concerning this clone: With the read ending 3 residues before the CDR3 end, the germline J gene is used to fill in that end. The V and J genes are TRBV19 and TRBJ2-1; D unclear. V lost 0 bases, J lost 7 bases, and 13 bases lay in between. CDR1 and CDR2 (germline): LNHDA, SQIVND (reference sequence). The CDR3 is made up of 15 amino acids. This chain's CDR3 is CASSIDHPQLNEQFF. Partial CDR3 DNA: TGTGCCAGTAGTATAGACCATCCCCAACTTAATGAG. Combining the CDR3 with reference TRBV19 and TRBJ2-1 gives the whole variable domain DGGITQSPKYLFRKEGQNVTLSCEQNLNHDAMYWYRQDPGQGLRLIYYSQIVNDFQKGDIAEGYSVSREKKESFPLTVTSAQKNPTAFYLCASSIDHPQLNEQFFGPGTRLTVL.

This clone registers medium-sized by frequency. Compared with germline, one end of the junction differs, possibly owing to a read error. The read halts 3 residues ahead of the CDR3 end, with the missing end drawn from the germline J gene. The rearrangement uses TRBV4-2 and TRBJ1-4; a possible D gene is TRBD1 (6 bases). Germline V lookup: CDR1 LGHNA, CDR2 YNFKEQ. This CDR3 has 16 amino acids. CDR3 loop: CASSQDYAGVGEKLFF. CDR3 DNA, as far as it was read: TGCGCCAGCAGCCAGGATTATGCAGGGGTGGGGGAAAAA.

To note about this clone: At one boundary the junction diverges from the germline segment, which might be a read error. The read ends 3 residues before the CDR3 terminus; that terminus is restored from the germline J gene. V is TRBV4-2 and J is TRBJ2-5; TRBD2 matches at 13 bases. Germline assignment: CDR1 LGHNA and CDR2 YNFKEQ. This CDR3 spans 16 amino acids. CDR3 DNA (partial): TGCGCCAGCAGCCAGCAACTAGCGGGAGGGGGAGAGACC. This translates into CASSQQLAGGGET. The complete CDR3 reads CASSQQLAGGGETQYF.

In the case of this clone: The CDR3 goes on 3 residues after the read ends, and that part is filled in from the germline J gene. The J gene is TRBJ2-3, the V gene TRBV20-1, with a possible D match to TRBD2 (6 bases). The germline CDR1 and CDR2 sequences are DFQATT and SNEGSKA (reference sequence). The CDR3 contains 15 residues. The V and J ends lost 6 bases and 4 bases respectively, with 20 bases between them. CDR3 bases read: TGCAGTGCAAACGGGATTGCGGGGCGCCCAGATACG. Protein: CSANGIAGRPDT. The whole CDR3 protein reads CSANGIAGRPDTQYF.

This clone registers medium-sized by frequency. Read data end 3 residues before the CDR3 end; the end is taken from the germline J gene. The chain combines TRBV7-6 with TRBJ1-4; D is uncertain. V lost 1 base and J lost 8, with 14 bases in between. Germline CDR1 SGHVS, CDR2 FNYEAQ. The CDR3 is 15 amino acids. The CDR3 spells CASSLGLGGREKLFF. CDR3 DNA, as far as it was read: TGTGCCAGCAGCTTAGGGCTCGGCGGAAGAGAAAAA.

Frequency places this clone as medium-sized. The CDR3 end falls 3 residues outside the read, so it is completed with the germline J gene. This sequence joins TRBV29-1 and TRBJ2-2; D unresolved. Looked up from germline, CDR1 is SQVTM and CDR2 is ANQGSEA. CDR3 length: 14 residues. V lost 1 base and J lost 0, with 6 bases in between. The sequenced part of the CDR3 DNA is TGCAGCGTTGAAGGCGGCGCGAACACCGGGGAG. Translated: CSVEGGANTGE. The complete CDR3 sequence is CSVEGGANTGELFF.

About this clone: The observed sequence ends 3 residues before the CDR3 terminus, with the missing tail filled in from the germline J gene. This chain uses TRBV18 with TRBJ1-3; the D is unclear. The length of the CDR3 is 16 residues. Trimming cost V 2 bases and J 0 bases, with 11 bases left between them. Germline V gene sequence: CDR1 KGHSH, CDR2 LQKENI. The CDR3 sequence: CASSPSGIVSGNTIYF. The covered CDR3 bases are TGTGCCAGCTCACCAAGCGGCATAGTCTCTGGAAACACC. Drawing the rest from reference TRBV18 and TRBJ1-3, the complete variable domain is NAGVMQNPRHLVRRRGQEARLRCSPMKGHSHVYWYRQLPEEGLKFMVYLQKENIIDESGMPKERFSAEFPKEGPSILRIQQVVRGDSAAYFCASSPSGIVSGNTIYFGEGSWLTVV.